This T cell receptor (beta chain) was found in a study of spatial heterogeneity in lung cancer. About the research overall: Alpha-chain sequences were consistently detected in smaller numbers than beta-chain sequences.

Germline CDR1 and CDR2: MDHEN and SYDVKM. CDR3 length: 18 residues. V dropped 6 bases and J dropped 7; count of bases not matched to a gene: 17. The time point was: sample taken at primary tumor resection. Unsorted samples of tumor, nontumor lung or frozen PBMC had their whole RNA sequenced. Each CDR3 protein is one row after TCRdb ran MiXCR on the 5' RACE reads. The data contain approximately 2,100 distinct CDR3 sequences, approximately 8.4% of them singletons. The sequence was obtained from a female donor with early-stage non-small cell lung cancer. The input for sequencing was normal lung tissue next to the tumor, taken at surgery. This chain joins TRBV28 and TRBJ2-1; TRBD2 agrees at 11 bases. This CDR3 is CASSPTSGNFGLDNEQFF. CDR3 coding DNA: TGTGCCAGCAGCCCGACTAGCGGGAATTTCGGTTTAGATAATGAGCAGTTCTTC.